These 17 T cell receptor beta chains came from one sample sequenced in a study of blood T cell repertoires in COVID-19. Produced via immunoSEQ multiplex PCR; TCRdb's table is partial and in-frame only. The sample includes hundreds of thousands of clones, 88% seen only once; the top ten take approximately 2%. Input material: PBMCs or T cells enriched from blood (not recorded which). The origin of the receptors is a woman aged 60-75 years in a cohort exposed to, infected with or recovered from COVID-19 (not recorded which).

This clone came up a few times. The chain carries TRBV7-9 and TRBJ1-2; no reliable D call. Germline values: CDR1 SEHNR, CDR2 FQNEAQ (reference sequence). The CDR3 covers 14 residues. Trimming cost V 5 bases and J 4 bases, with 14 bases left between them. The CDR3 region has the DNA TGTGCCAGCAGCCCTCGACGGGGTAGCTATGGCTACACCTTC. As protein: CASSPRRGSYGYTF.

The chain uses TRBV5-1 and TRBJ1-3; 8 bases are a match to TRBD1. The CDR3 spans 15 residues. The J segment lost 3 bases and the V segment lost 5 bases, leaving 7 bases of the junction unmatched. Germline assignment: CDR1 SGHRS and CDR2 YFSETQ. The CDR3 protein is CASRFTDRDGNTIYF. The CDR3 nucleotides are TGCGCCAGCAGATTTACGGACAGGGATGGAAACACCATATATTTT.

This clone occurred a few times. The V call is TRBV3-1 (or the pseudogene TRBV3-2), the J call TRBJ2-1; possible D gene TRBD2, 5 bases. CDR1 is LGHDT and CDR2 is YNNKEL in the germline V gene (reference sequence). V lost 6 bases and J 8 bases, leaving 11 bases between the germline ends. CDR3 length: 12 amino acids. This chain's CDR3 is CASRAFGDEQFF. The CDR3 nucleotides read TGTGCCAGCAGAGCCTTCGGGGATGAGCAGTTCTTC.

V usage is TRBV6-5 and J usage is TRBJ2-1, with TRBD2 as a possible D gene (6 bases). The CDR3 covers 15 residues. Germline V gene data show CDR1 as MNHEY and CDR2 as SVGAGI. Between the trimmed V and J ends, which lost 11 bases and 0 bases, there was a span of 17 bases. The DNA for the CDR3 is TGTGCCGCAGAGGGGCGGGAAAGCTCCTACAATGAGCAGTTCTTC. Translating it yields CAAEGRESSYNEQFF.

The chain uses TRBV18 and TRBJ2-2; D is possibly TRBD2 (5 bases). V was clipped by 2 bases and J by 4 bases, with 8 bases between them. The CDR3 runs to 14 residues. Germline CDR1 and CDR2: KGHSH and LQKENI. The CDR3, as DNA: TGTGCCAGCTCACCATCCCTAGCCACCGGGGAGCTGTTTTTT. It encodes CASSPSLATGELFF.

The gene calls are TRBV1 and TRBJ1-1; the table calls TRBD1, which could not be checked here. TRBV1 is a known pseudogene. The CDR3 length is 15 residues. The CDR3 protein is CTSSQEQGASTEAFF. The CDR3 nucleotides read TGCACCAGCAGCCAAGAGCAGGGGGCGTCCACTGAAGCTTTCTTT.

The table lists this clone with a count of one. This chain connects TRBV20-1 to TRBJ1-2; 8 bases are a match to TRBD1. Germline CDR1 is DFQATT and CDR2 is SNEGSKA (reference sequence). This CDR3 has 11 residues. V lost 6 bases and J lost 6; bases outside the gene matches: 3. The CDR3 sequence is CSALDRDGYTF. The CDR3 nucleotides read TGCAGTGCCCTGGACAGGGATGGCTACACCTTC.

The chain recombines TRBV6-5 with TRBJ2-7; 9 bases are shared with TRBD2. Germline V gene sequence: CDR1 MNHEY, CDR2 SVGAGI. V lost 6 bases and J lost 0; bases outside the gene matches: 6. This CDR3 is 15 amino acids long. The CDR3 spells CASRALSGSSYEQYF. In DNA form, the CDR3 reads TGTGCCAGCAGGGCCCTTAGCGGGAGCTCCTACGAGCAGTACTTC.

V gene TRBV9 combines with J gene TRBJ2-7, with D possibly matching TRBD1 (5 bases). Germline values: CDR1 SGDLS, CDR2 YYNGEE. The CDR3 is 14 amino acids. V was cut by 0 bases and J by 0 bases, with 7 bases left in between. This CDR3 reads CASSVGGNSYEQYF. Written as DNA, the CDR3 is TGTGCCAGCAGCGTAGGGGGCAACTCCTACGAGCAGTACTTC.

This rearrangement joins TRBV11-2 to TRBJ2-1; possibly TRBD2 for D (6 bases). This CDR3 spans 16 amino acids. The V gene's germline CDR1 is SGHAT and CDR2 FQNNGV. V was clipped by 0 bases and J by 4 bases, with 13 bases between them. The CDR3 DNA reads as TGTGCCAGCAGCTTAGAAGCGGGTCCTCCTTACAATGAGCAGTTCTTC. It encodes CASSLEAGPPYNEQFF.

The chain combines TRBV13 with TRBJ2-1; perhaps TRBD2 as D (6 bases). The V end was cut by 5 bases, the J end by 2 bases, with 13 bases between. The CDR3 totals 15 residues. The germline V gene encodes CDR1 PRHDT and CDR2 FYEKMQ (reference sequence). CDR3 in amino acids: CASSPRAGTYNEQFF. DNA for the CDR3: TGTGCCAGCAGCCCCAGAGCGGGTACCTACAATGAGCAGTTCTTC.

This clone was found once. In the same sample, other DNA sequences code for this CDR3. The chain carries TRBV19 and TRBJ2-3; 7 bases fit TRBD2. This CDR3 spans 15 amino acids. J lost 2 bases, V lost 4 bases, and 6 bases had no gene match. Per the germline V gene, CDR1 is LNHDA and CDR2 is SQIVND (reference sequence). CDR3 amino acids: CASSTPSGSTDTQYF. The CDR3 DNA reads as TGTGCCAGTAGTACACCTAGCGGATCCACAGATACGCAGTATTTT.

This rearrangement joins TRBV27 to TRBJ2-5, with D unresolved. V lost 6 bases and J lost 1, with 9 bases in between. The CDR3 runs to 13 residues. The germline CDR1 and CDR2 sequences are MNHEY and SMNVEV (reference sequence). The CDR3 nucleotides are TGTGCCAGCAGCCTAGTCTCCCAAGAGACCCAGTACTTC. It codes for CASSLVSQETQYF.

The V gene is TRBV7-3, the J gene TRBJ2-5; perhaps TRBD2 as D (5 bases). Germline CDR1 is SGHTA and CDR2 is FQGTGA. The CDR3 runs to 14 residues. Trimming removed 1 base at V and 1 base at J, with 7 bases between. The CDR3 loop reads CASSLSGPQETQYF. CDR3 nucleotide sequence: TGTGCCAGCAGCTTAAGCGGGCCCCAAGAGACCCAGTACTTC.

There are a few counts of this clone. V is TRBV19 and J is TRBJ2-1; 13 bases are shared with TRBD2. V was pared by 4 bases and J by 8 bases, with 11 bases of the junction left unmatched. This CDR3 contains 17 residues. CDR1 and CDR2 (germline): LNHDA, SQIVND (reference sequence). CDR3 in DNA: TGTGCCAGTAGTAGCGGACTAGCGGGAGAAAGTGTCTATGAGCAGTTCTTC. It codes for CASSSGLAGESVYEQFF.

The chain links TRBV3-1 (or the pseudogene TRBV3-2) to TRBJ1-4; D is possibly TRBD1 (5 bases). In germline, CDR1 is LGHDT, CDR2 YNNKEL (reference sequence). The length of the CDR3 is 16 residues. Between the trimmed V and J ends, which lost 2 bases and 8 bases, there was a span of 18 bases. The CDR3 DNA is TGTGCCAGCAGCCAACGTCCGGGACTGGGAGACGAAAAACTGTTTTTT. It translates to CASSQRPGLGDEKLFF.

The gene calls are TRBV24-1 and TRBJ2-1, with D possibly matching TRBD2 (7 bases). CDR3 length: 14 amino acids. The germline gives CDR1 KGHDR, CDR2 SFDVKD. V dropped 5 bases and J dropped 4 bases, with 11 bases sitting between them. The CDR3 DNA follows: TGTGCCACCAGTGGAGGGGGGGGATACAATGAGCAGTTCTTC. This sequence encodes CATSGGGGYNEQFF.